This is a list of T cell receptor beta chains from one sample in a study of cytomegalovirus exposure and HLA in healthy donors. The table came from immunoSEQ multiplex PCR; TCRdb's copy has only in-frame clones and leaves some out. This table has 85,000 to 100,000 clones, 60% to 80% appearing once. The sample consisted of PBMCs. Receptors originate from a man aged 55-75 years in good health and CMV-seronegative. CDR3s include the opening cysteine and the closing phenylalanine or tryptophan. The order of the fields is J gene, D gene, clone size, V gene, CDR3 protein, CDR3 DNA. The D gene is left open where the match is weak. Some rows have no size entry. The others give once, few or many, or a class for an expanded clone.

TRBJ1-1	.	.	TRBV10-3	CAIQGGDTEAFF	TGTGCCATACAGGGTGGGGACACTGAAGCTTTCTTT
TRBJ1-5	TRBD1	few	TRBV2	CASSGTGIQPQHF	TGTGCCAGCAGTGGGACAGGGATTCAGCCCCAGCATTTT
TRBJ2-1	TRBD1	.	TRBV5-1	CASKGQGSYNEQFF	TGCGCCAGCAAGGGACAGGGTTCCTACAATGAGCAGTTCTTC
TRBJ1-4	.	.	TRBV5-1	CASSLALQANEKLFF	TGCGCCAGCAGCTTGGCCCTGCAGGCTAATGAAAAACTGTTTTTT
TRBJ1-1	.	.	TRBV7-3	CASSLQGHPNTEAFF	TGTGCCAGCAGCTTACAGGGACATCCGAACACTGAAGCTTTCTTT
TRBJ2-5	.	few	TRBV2	CASSPTKRDSQETQYF	TGTGCCAGCAGTCCTACCAAACGGGACTCCCAAGAGACCCAGTACTTC
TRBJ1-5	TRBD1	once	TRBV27	CASSGTVWEPQHF	TGTGCCAGCAGTGGGACAGTGTGGGAGCCCCAGCATTTT
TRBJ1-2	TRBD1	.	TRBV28	CASSRTGGGGYTF	TGTGCCAGCAGCCGGACAGGGGGAGGGGGCTACACCTTC
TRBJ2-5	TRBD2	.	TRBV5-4	CASSSALERGATETQYF	TGTGCCAGCAGCAGCGCCCTAGAGCGGGGGGCGACAGAGACCCAGTACTTC
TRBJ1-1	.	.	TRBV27	CASSIQGTGEAFF	TGTGCCAGCAGTATACAGGGAACTGGTGAAGCTTTCTTT
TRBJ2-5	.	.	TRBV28	CASSFLAGGETQYF	TGTGCCAGCAGTTTCCTCGCCGGAGGAGAGACCCAGTACTTC
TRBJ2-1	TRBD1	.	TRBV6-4	CASSAGQGMVSYNEQFF	TGTGCCAGCAGTGCGGGACAGGGGATGGTATCTTACAATGAGCAGTTCTTC
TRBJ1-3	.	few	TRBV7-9	CASSSGNTIYF	TGTGCCAGCAGCAGCGGAAACACCATATATTTT
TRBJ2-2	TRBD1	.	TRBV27	CASSLPTTGGRAGELFF	TGTGCCAGCAGTTTACCGACGACAGGGGGAAGAGCCGGGGAGCTGTTTTTT
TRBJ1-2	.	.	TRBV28	CASSLRGYGYTF	TGTGCCAGCAGTTTAAGAGGGTATGGCTACACCTTC
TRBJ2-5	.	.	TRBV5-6	CASRSLSGAPTQYF	TGTGCCAGCAGATCCCTCTCAGGGGCCCCGACCCAGTACTTC
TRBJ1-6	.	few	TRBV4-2	CASSQDLSPAASSYNSPLHF	TGTGCCAGCAGCCAAGACTTATCACCAGCGGCAAGCTCCTATAATTCACCCCTCCACTTT
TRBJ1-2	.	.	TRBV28	CASSSSPGGYGYTF	TGTGCCAGCAGTTCCTCCCCAGGAGGTTATGGCTACACCTTC
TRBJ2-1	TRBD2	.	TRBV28	CASRVAGGFNEQFF	TGTGCCAGCAGGGTAGCGGGGGGGTTTAATGAGCAGTTCTTC
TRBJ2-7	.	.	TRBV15	CATSRDSGQTNYEQYF	TGTGCCACCAGCAGAGATAGTGGGCAGACGAACTACGAGCAGTACTTC
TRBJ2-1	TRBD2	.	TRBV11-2	CATGVAGGPGEQFF	TGTGCCACCGGAGTCGCGGGAGGGCCCGGTGAGCAGTTCTTC
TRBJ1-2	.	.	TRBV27	CASGTPGTPVYGYTF	TGTGCCAGCGGGACCCCCGGGACACCCGTCTATGGCTACACCTTC
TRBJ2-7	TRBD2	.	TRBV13	CASSPGLVKIYEQYF	TGTGCCAGCAGCCCAGGACTAGTGAAAATTTACGAGCAGTACTTC
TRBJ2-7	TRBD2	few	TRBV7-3	CASSLSRTSGDLITYEQYF	TGTGCCAGCAGCTTATCCCGGACTAGCGGGGATTTAATAACCTACGAGCAGTACTTC
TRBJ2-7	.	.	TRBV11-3	CASSLDRTYRGPYEQYF	TGTGCCAGCAGCTTAGATAGGACCTATAGGGGTCCCTACGAGCAGTACTTC
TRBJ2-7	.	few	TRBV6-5	CASSYSRAYTYEQYF	TGTGCCAGCAGTTACTCCAGGGCCTATACCTACGAGCAGTACTTC
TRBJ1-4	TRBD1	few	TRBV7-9	CASSRTGGVKRATNEKLFF	TGTGCCAGCAGCCGCACAGGGGGCGTGAAGCGAGCCACTAATGAAAAACTGTTTTTT
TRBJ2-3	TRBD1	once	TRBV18	CASSLDRETQYF	TGTGCCAGCTCGCTGGACAGGGAAACGCAGTATTTT
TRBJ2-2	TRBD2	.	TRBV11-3	CASSSLEREGRRELFF	TGTGCCAGCAGCTCCCTTGAGCGGGAGGGCCGCAGGGAGCTGTTTTTT
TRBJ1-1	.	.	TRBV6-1	CASSERQGYTEAFF	TGTGCCAGCAGTGAAAGGCAGGGCTACACTGAAGCTTTCTTT
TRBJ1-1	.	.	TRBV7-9	CASSFQGRASAFF	TGTGCCAGCAGCTTTCAGGGGCGCGCTTCAGCTTTCTTT
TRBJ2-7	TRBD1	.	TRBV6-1	CASSELFRDRTYEQYF	TGTGCCAGCAGTGAACTCTTTAGGGACAGGACCTACGAGCAGTACTTC
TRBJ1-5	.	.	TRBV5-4	CASADSPNQPQHF	TGTGCCAGCGCCGACAGCCCCAATCAGCCCCAGCATTTT
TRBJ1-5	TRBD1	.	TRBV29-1	CSVGGTGAQPQHF	TGCAGCGTTGGGGGGACAGGGGCTCAGCCCCAGCATTTT
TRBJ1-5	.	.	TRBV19	CASSILWVEEGNQPQHF	TGTGCCAGTAGTATACTCTGGGTAGAGGAGGGCAATCAGCCCCAGCATTTT
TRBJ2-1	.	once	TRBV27	CASSFGNEQFF	TGTGCCAGCAGTTTCGGCAATGAGCAGTTCTTC
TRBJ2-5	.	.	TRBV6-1	CASSEHVWTQYF	TGTGCCAGCAGTGAACATGTTTGGACCCAGTACTTC
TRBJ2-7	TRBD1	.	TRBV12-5	CASVQTGGSYEQYF	TGTGCTAGTGTTCAGACAGGGGGCTCTTACGAGCAGTACTTC
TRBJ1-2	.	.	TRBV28	CASSIVSGYTF	TGTGCCAGCAGCATCGTTAGCGGCTACACCTTC